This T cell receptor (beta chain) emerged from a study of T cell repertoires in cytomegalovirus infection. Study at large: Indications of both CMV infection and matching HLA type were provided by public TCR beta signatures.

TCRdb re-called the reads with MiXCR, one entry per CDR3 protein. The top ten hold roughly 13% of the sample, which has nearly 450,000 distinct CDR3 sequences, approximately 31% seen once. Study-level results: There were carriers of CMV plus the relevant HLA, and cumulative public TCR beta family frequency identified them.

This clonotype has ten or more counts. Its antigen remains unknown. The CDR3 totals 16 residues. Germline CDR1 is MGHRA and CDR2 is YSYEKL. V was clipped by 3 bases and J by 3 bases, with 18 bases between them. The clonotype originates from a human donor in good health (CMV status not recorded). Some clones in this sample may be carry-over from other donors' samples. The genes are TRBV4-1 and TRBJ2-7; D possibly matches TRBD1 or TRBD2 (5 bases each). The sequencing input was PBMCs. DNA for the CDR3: TGCGCCAGCAGCCACCCCGGGACCGCAACTCACTACGAGCAGTACTTC. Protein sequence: CASSHPGTATHYEQYF.